One and the same sample provided the 7 T cell receptor beta chains below, sequenced in a study of response to subunit inactivated influenza vaccine. One entry per CDR3 protein, called by TCRdb with MiXCR from the RT-PCR reads. The sample holds about 700,000 distinct CDR3 sequences, around 14% seen once. Material: PBMCs from blood, obtained about 13 days after vaccination. These receptors all come from a man aged 50 to 60 who received an inactivated influenza vaccine.

This clonotype was counted between two and nine times. V gene TRBV19 combines with J gene TRBJ2-7; TRBD1 is a possible D gene (6 bases). The CDR3 has 14 residues. V lost 6 bases, J lost 4 bases, and 16 bases lay in between. Germline values: CDR1 LNHDA, CDR2 SQIVND (reference sequence). The CDR3 here is CASSPDRTDYEQYF. The CDR3 DNA reads as TGTGCCAGTAGCCCTGACAGGACCGATTACGAGCAGTACTTC. Filled out from reference TRBV19 and TRBJ2-7, the complete variable domain reads DGGITQSPKYLFRKEGQNVTLSCEQNLNHDAMYWYRQDPGQGLRLIYYSQIVNDFQKGDIAEGYSVSREKKESFPLTVTSAQKNPTAFYLCASSPDRTDYEQYFGPGTRLTVT.

This clonotype was seen only a few times. J is TRBJ2-3 and V is TRBV9; D call uncertain. The CDR3 loop spans 15 amino acids. In germline, CDR1 is SGDLS, CDR2 YYNGEE. V was cut by 0 bases and J by 5 bases, with 13 bases left in between. The CDR3 DNA is TGTGCCAGCAGCGTAGCAGGCGACTCAGTAGATACGCAGTATTTT. The encoded protein is CASSVAGDSVDTQYF.

A few counts support this clonotype. The genes are TRBV20-1 and TRBJ2-5; TRBD1 matches at 7 bases. J gave up 5 bases and V 2 bases, and 14 bases lay outside the gene matches. Germline assignment: CDR1 DFQATT and CDR2 SNEGSKA (reference sequence). The CDR3 extends over 16 amino acids. CDR3 bases: TGCAGTGCTAGACTACCGAGACAGGGAAGTGGGGAGACCCAGTACTTC. This encodes CSARLPRQGSGETQYF.

This chain joins TRBV10-3 and TRBJ2-3; tentatively, D is TRBD1 (5 bases). Trimming removed 2 bases from V and 6 bases from J, with 6 bases in between. The CDR3 spans 12 residues. From germline, CDR1 is ENHRY and CDR2 SYGVKD. CDR3 coding DNA: TGTGCCATCAGTGAGGCAGGGGATACGCAGTATTTT. It translates to CAISEAGDTQYF.

The chain combines TRBV20-1 with TRBJ2-7, with 8 bases aligning to TRBD2. The V segment lost 1 base and the J segment 5 bases; nucleotides outside the gene matches: 10. The CDR3 is 15 amino acids. CDR1 DFQATT and CDR2 SNEGSKA come from the germline V gene (reference sequence). The CDR3 region is CSARGREARRNEQYF. CDR3 DNA: TGCAGTGCTAGAGGGCGGGAGGCCCGGCGGAACGAGCAGTACTTC.

This clonotype was seen many times. The chain combines TRBV29-1 with TRBJ2-5, with D possibly matching TRBD2 (6 bases). The CDR3 has 12 residues. Trimming shortened V by 3 bases and J by 6 bases, and 11 bases separated the two germline ends. Germline V CDR1 and CDR2: SQVTM, ANQGSEA. CDR3 sequence: CSVEEEGQTQYF. The CDR3 region has the DNA TGCAGCGTTGAGGAGGAGGGGCAGACCCAGTACTTC.

This clonotype was seen a few times. The rearrangement joins TRBV20-1 to TRBJ2-7; D unresolved. Trimming left V 2 bases short and J 2 bases short, with 13 bases between. Looked up from germline, CDR1 is DFQATT and CDR2 is SNEGSKA (reference sequence). The CDR3 length is 14 residues. DNA for the CDR3: TGCAGTGCTAGATTGGCCCTGTACACCTACGAGCAGTACTTC. It codes for CSARLALYTYEQYF.